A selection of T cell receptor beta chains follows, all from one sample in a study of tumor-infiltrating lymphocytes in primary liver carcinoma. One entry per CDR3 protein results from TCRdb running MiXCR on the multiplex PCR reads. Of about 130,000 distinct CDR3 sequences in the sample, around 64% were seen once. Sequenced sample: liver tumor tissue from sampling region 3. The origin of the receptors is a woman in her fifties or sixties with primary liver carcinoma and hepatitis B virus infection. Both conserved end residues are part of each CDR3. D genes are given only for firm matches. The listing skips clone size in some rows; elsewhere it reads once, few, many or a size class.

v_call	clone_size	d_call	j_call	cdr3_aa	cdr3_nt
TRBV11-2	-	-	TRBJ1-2	CASNYRSYGYTF	TGTGCCAGCAACTATCGGAGCTATGGCTACACCTTC
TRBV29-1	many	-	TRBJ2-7	CSVGQGWDEQYF	TGCAGCGTGGGCCAGGGCTGGGACGAGCAGTACTTC
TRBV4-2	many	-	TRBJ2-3	CASSQGDISTDTQYF	TGTGCCAGCAGCCAAGGCGATATAAGCACAGATACGCAGTATTTT
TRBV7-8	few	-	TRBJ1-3	CASSPGRTFSGNTIYF	TGTGCCAGCAGCCCGGGACGGACCTTCTCTGGAAACACCATATATTTT
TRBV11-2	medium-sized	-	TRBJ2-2	CASSALMAGELFF	TGTGCCAGCAGCGCCCTTATGGCCGGGGAGCTGTTTTTT
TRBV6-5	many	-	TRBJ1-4	CASSYRGGREKLFF	TGTGCCAGCAGTTACAGGGGCGGGCGTGAAAAACTGTTTTTT
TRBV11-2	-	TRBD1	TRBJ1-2	CASSSRPDREAYGYTF	TGTGCCAGCAGCTCACGCCCGGACAGGGAGGCCTATGGCTACACCTTC
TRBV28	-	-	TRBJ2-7	CVSSPHLYEQYF	TGTGTCAGCAGTCCCCACCTCTATGAGCAGTACTTC
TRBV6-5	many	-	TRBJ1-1	CASSRIGNTEAFF	TGTGCCAGCAGTCGTATAGGGAACACTGAAGCTTTCTTT
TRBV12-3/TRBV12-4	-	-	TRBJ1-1	CASRRTESTEASF	TGTGCCAGCAGAAGGACAGAGAGCACTGAAGCTTCCTTT
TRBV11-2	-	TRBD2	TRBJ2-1	CASSPTSGYSYNEQLF	TGTGCCAGCAGCCCGACTAGCGGCTACTCATACAATGAGCAGCTCTTC
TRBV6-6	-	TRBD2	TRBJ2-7	CASREAGGREQYF	TGTGCCAGCAGGGAAGCGGGAGGTAGGGAGCAATACTTT
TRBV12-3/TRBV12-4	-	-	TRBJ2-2	CASSFRNTGRLFF	TGTGCCAGCAGTTTCAGGAACACCGGGAGGCTGTTTTTT
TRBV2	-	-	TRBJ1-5	CASSEGEYKQPQHF	TGTGCCAGCAGTGAAGGGGAGTACAAACAGCCCCAGCATTTT
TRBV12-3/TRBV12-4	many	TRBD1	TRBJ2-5	CASSPRTGRGTQYF	TGTGCCAGCAGTCCCCGGACAGGCAGGGGGACCCAGTACTTC
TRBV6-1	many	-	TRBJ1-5	CASSGRDSPGSNQPQHF	TGTGCCAGCAGTGGGAGAGACAGCCCTGGTAGCAATCAGCCCCAGCATTTT
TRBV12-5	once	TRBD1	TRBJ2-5	CASAPGQVRETQYF	TGTGCTAGTGCCCCGGGACAGGTAAGGGAGACCCAGTACTTC